This T cell receptor (beta chain) was observed in a study of T-cell memory formation after mild COVID-19. The V segment lost 1 base and the J segment 8 bases; nucleotides outside the gene matches: 13. Germline-derived CDR1 and CDR2 are SGHTA and FQGNSA. This CDR3 has 16 residues. UMIs and sample barcodes were carried by the TCR alpha and TCR beta cDNA libraries that 5'RACE produced using constant-segment primers. TCRdb re-analysed the 5' RACE reads in MiXCR, keeping a single row per CDR3 protein. The sample consists of 250,000 or so distinct CDR3 sequences, roughly 18% of them appearing once. Study-level points and caveats: A second wave expanding day 15 to 37 was CD4+-biased; contracting clones were balanced. Nothing showed for sure that second-wave clones peaking on day 37 were SARS-CoV-2 specific.

Notes on this clonotype: The antigen remains undetermined.

The sequencing sample was made of PBMCs or a T cell subset sorted from them (not recorded which). The sequence was collected from a man aged 18 to 29 who had mild COVID-19 (a few samples of this study predate the infection). Cell type and time point are not known. V usage is TRBV7-2 and J usage is TRBJ1-2, with TRBD1 identical over 7 bases. The CDR3 loop is CASSLVRTQGGVGYTF. The CDR3 DNA reads TGTGCCAGCAGCTTAGTTCGTACTCAGGGGGGAGTAGGCTACACCTTC.